This T cell receptor beta chain was documented in a study of shared clonotypes between healthy human individuals (dated by TCRdb to 2018 to 2021). A note on the overall study: A few men and a couple of women, aged 18 to 49 years, made up the cohort. Each donor's leukapheresis produced roughly between roughly 0.85 and 10 billion PBMCs. Per donor, three plates each were used for CD4 naive and CD4 memory, two for CD8 naive, and one for CD8 memory. To increase sequencing depth and limit assay-specific biases, different laboratories used diverse techniques to prepare libraries and sequence TCR repertoires. To estimate repertoire size and how much clonotypes are shared between individuals, the study performed deep sequencing of blood TCR repertoires from about five healthy adults. Here is what the overall study found, with its caveats: Approximately 5% of naive CD4, more than 3% of naive CD8, approximately 2.2% of memory CD4, and about 0.4% of memory CD8 clonotypes were shared across several donors. Clonotypes shared by all four sorted-subset donors showed higher generation probabilities than non-shared clonotypes. Larger estimated clonotype richness was generally found for naive subsets than for memory subsets. The small number of donors limited the genetic and exposure-history diversity represented. Only blood was sampled, and tissue TCR repertoires likely differ from those in blood. Pairwise subsampling indicated that sequencing depth was expected to affect the degree of clonotype sharing among donors. Rarefaction of sorted-subset datasets indicated incomplete sequencing despite the large sequencing depth.

Using the deep immunoSEQ assay, TCR CDR3 regions were amplified from genomic DNA by multiplex PCR. Extracted genomic DNA from each cell subset was distributed evenly across all wells of several immunoSEQ 96-well plates, and each plate was treated as a replicate. Each replicate PCR for sorted subsets received about 0.2 ug genomic DNA, equal to roughly 33,000 T cell genomes. Purified libraries were quantified with a Qubit 3.0 fluorometer, sized on a Bioanalyzer 2100, and re-quantified with the KAPA Library Quantification kit. Each immunoSEQ 96-well plate was sequenced on its own single-read 150-cycle Illumina NextSeq 550 flow cell. Per the original workflow: Because only junctional sequences without quality scores were contained in the immunoSEQ output, filtering matching that applied to full-length reads could not be performed. To assign V/J genes and CDR3, sequences were annotated against IMGT germline references using PyIR, a Python wrapper for IgBLAST v1.9. Any read was removed if the V/J assignment was weak (E-value above 1e-6), the CDR3 was missing, or the read contained stop codons, out-of-frame junctions, or ambiguous translated residues. V3J clonotypes were defined as sequences sharing an identical inferred V gene, J gene, and CDR3 amino acid sequence. The percentage overlap between two repertoires was calculated by dividing the number of shared unique clonotypes by the size of the smaller repertoire. Three approaches were used to assess repertoire richness: RTK rarefaction, the Chao1 estimator, and Recon v2.1 estimates of unobserved clonotypes. Generation probabilities for all TCRbeta clonotypes obtained by the gDNA method from a handful of donors were computed using OLGA. Sourced from immuneACCESS, this table was stored by TCRdb with only in-frame sequences that have V and J called. A share of the clones is absent; for the studies checked, an unresolved V gene accounts for under half, and the remainder has no known explanation. D and trimming were read from the DNA, whereas the V and J calls and clone size are those reported in that table. The table for this sample lists about 2.4 million clones; roughly 92% of them were counted only once. Over 0.12% of the sample goes to the ten largest clones.

In the case of this clone: This clone's antigen is unknown. Base qualities are not recorded, but no much larger clone differs from it by a single base.

Reading from cysteine to phenylalanine, the CDR3 counts 15 amino acids. Kept here is only the CDR3 DNA, which spans 45 bases and is read in frame from base 1. CDR1 and CDR2 are read off the germline V gene (reference sequence) as GTSNPN and SVGIG. V sheds 3 bases and J sheds 4 bases, leaving 19 bases between their ends. The donors were healthy, HIV-negative adults with no recently reported acute infections or vaccinations. All donors were Caucasian adults living in Nashville, Tennessee, USA. CD4+ T cells were enriched by magnetic negative selection, after which naive cells were positively selected on CD45RA and the negative fraction was taken as the memory subset. Blood was obtained by leukapheresis, after which PBMCs were separated by Ficoll-Histopaque density gradient centrifugation and cryopreserved in liquid nitrogen vapor phase. Analytical flow cytometry was used to check the purity and quantity of each magnetically sorted T cell population. From each sorted fraction, genomic DNA was isolated and quantified by UV absorbance on a Nanodrop 2000c.

This sequence uses TRBV30 and TRBJ2-7, with TRBD2 as a weak D call on 5 bases. This TCR came from a man younger than 30 in good health. The sequenced sample consisted of naive CD4+ T cells sorted from blood. The cell subset or site tag for this specimen amounts to: CD45RA+ positively selected. The DNA reads as follows: TGTGCCTGGAGGAGTGGTCCAGGCGGGCAATACGAGCAGTACTTC. Translated, it reads CAWRSGPGGQYEQYF.